One T cell receptor (beta chain) is described in this entry. The data derive from a study of blood T cell repertoires in COVID-19. For the study at large: Nucleic acid was either cDNA or gDNA, and it came from T cells, B-cell-depleted T cells, or PBMCs.

Only in-frame clones appear in the TCRdb table, and some are missing; sequencing was by immunoSEQ multiplex PCR. Among 150,000 to 200,000 clones listed, about 85% were seen once. Looked up from germline, CDR1 is SGHAT and CDR2 is FQDESV (reference sequence). Trimming pared 0 bases from V and 0 bases from J, leaving 6 bases between. The CDR3 sequence is 16 residues long. The chain has TRBV11-1 and TRBJ2-6; tentatively, D is TRBD1 (5 bases). The origin of this receptor is a man aged 60-69 years with acute or convalescent COVID-19. Sequencing was carried out using peripheral blood. The DNA for the CDR3 is TGTGCCAGCAGCTTAGCGACAGTCTCTGGGGCCAACGTCCTGACTTTC. It codes for CASSLATVSGANVLTF.